The 22 T cell receptor beta chains presented below share a single source sample, sequenced in a study of blood T cell repertoires in COVID-19. Libraries were prepared by immunoSEQ multiplex PCR; TCRdb keeps only in-frame clonotypes and omits some of them. This repertoire shows 350,000 to 400,000 clones, roughly 89% found once; its top ten account for 6.5%. Sequenced material: peripheral blood. The source is a man aged 18-30 years with active or convalescent COVID-19.

The V gene is TRBV18, the J gene TRBJ1-3; tentative D call: TRBD1 (5 bases). The germline V and J ends were trimmed by 4 bases and 2 bases, with 12 bases remaining between them. This CDR3 has 15 residues. Germline V CDR1 and CDR2: KGHSH, LQKENI. CDR3 protein: CASSLTGGAGNTIYF. The CDR3 DNA reads TGTGCCAGCTCACTAACCGGAGGGGCTGGAAACACCATATATTTT.

The V gene is TRBV28, the J gene TRBJ2-7, with 8 bases identical to TRBD2. Trimming removed 3 bases from V and 0 bases from J; junction bases left unmatched: 7. Germline V gene sequence: CDR1 MDHEN, CDR2 SYDVKM. CDR3 size: 16 residues. The CDR3 protein is CASSFALAALSYEQYF. CDR3 bases: TGTGCCAGCAGTTTCGCACTAGCGGCACTCTCCTACGAGCAGTACTTC.

The genes are TRBV10-3 and TRBJ1-6; unclear D gene. The CDR3 is 13 amino acids. The germline CDR1 and CDR2 sequences are ENHRY and SYGVKD. V lost 10 bases and J lost 8, with 15 bases in between. CDR3 amino acids: CAKRRAVDSPLHF. CDR3 nucleotide sequence: TGTGCCAAGAGGCGGGCCGTAGATTCACCCCTCCACTTT.

This chain uses TRBV28 with TRBJ1-2; D is unclear. Germline CDR1 reads MDHEN; CDR2 reads SYDVKM. The CDR3 has 11 amino acids. The V end was cut by 8 bases, the J end by 4 bases, with 8 bases between. CDR3 residues: CASRDFYGYTF. CDR3 DNA sequence: TGTGCCAGCCGGGATTTCTATGGCTACACCTTC.

There are a few counts of this clone. V usage is TRBV9 and J usage is TRBJ2-7; 10 nucleotides align to TRBD1. Looked up from germline, CDR1 is SGDLS and CDR2 is YYNGEE. The length of the CDR3 is 15 residues. Unmatched junction bases numbered 6, after V lost 0 bases and J lost 6 bases. CDR3 DNA sequence: TGTGCCAGCAGCGTAGGGGACAGGGGTTTGACCGAGCAGTACTTC. This codes for CASSVGDRGLTEQYF.

This clone was detected only once. The chain recombines TRBV19 with TRBJ2-1, with TRBD1 as a possible D gene (5 bases). The CDR3 consists of 14 residues. The germline CDR1 and CDR2 sequences are LNHDA and SQIVND (reference sequence). Trimming removed 6 bases from V and 9 bases from J, with 18 bases in between. The CDR3 loop reads CASSEKRYGAEQFF. The CDR3 DNA follows: TGTGCCAGTAGCGAAAAACGTTATGGGGCTGAGCAGTTCTTC.

V gene TRBV5-4 combines with J gene TRBJ1-2; D gene ambiguous. Per germline, CDR1 SGHNT and CDR2 YYREEE (reference sequence). The V and J ends lost 4 bases and 3 bases respectively, with 10 bases between them. This CDR3 has 13 residues. The CDR3 region is CASSQDSHYGYTF. DNA of the CDR3: TGTGCCAGCAGCCAGGACTCGCACTATGGCTACACCTTC.

This clone was picked up one time. This sequence joins TRBV11-2 and TRBJ1-6, with TRBD1 matching 9 bases. Trimming removed 7 bases from V and 8 bases from J; junction bases left unmatched: 9. The CDR3 totals 15 residues. Per the germline V gene, CDR1 is SGHAT and CDR2 is FQNNGV. The CDR3 here is CASTATGQGHSPLHF. CDR3 nucleotide sequence: TGTGCCAGCACCGCCACGGGACAGGGTCATTCACCCCTCCACTTT.

The chain combines TRBV11-2 with TRBJ2-4; 14 bases agree with TRBD2. V lost 5 bases, J lost 7 bases, and 16 bases stayed unmatched. Germline CDR1 is SGHAT and CDR2 is FQNNGV. The CDR3 spans 19 residues. The CDR3, as DNA: TGTGCCAGCAGCCCGATGGGTGGACTAGCGGGAGGAGAGAGGAACATTCAGTACTTC. It yields the protein CASSPMGGLAGGERNIQYF.

This chain connects TRBV6-2 or TRBV6-3 to TRBJ2-7; tentative D call: TRBD1 (5 bases). This CDR3 spans 14 amino acids. The germline V gene has CDR1 MNHEY and CDR2 SVGEGT. V was cut by 4 bases and J by 1 base, with 11 bases left in between. CDR3 protein: CASSFPGQSYEQYF. Here the CDR3 DNA reads TGTGCCAGCAGTTTCCCAGGGCAATCCTACGAGCAGTACTTC.

The V and J genes are TRBV27 and TRBJ2-5, with D maybe TRBD2 (6 bases). The CDR3 has 18 residues. Trimming removed 7 bases from V and 2 bases from J, with 26 bases in between. Germline V gene sequence: CDR1 MNHEY, CDR2 SMNVEV (reference sequence). Here the CDR3 DNA reads TGTGCCAGCACTCGATTTAGCGGAGCCGGGGTACGACAAGAGACCCAGTACTTC. Translated, it gives CASTRFSGAGVRQETQYF.

CDR3 sequence: CASSLLGRGTLGDTQYF. CDR3 nucleotide sequence: TGTGCCAGCAGCTTATTGGGCAGGGGGACGTTGGGAGATACGCAGTATTTT. The chain recombines TRBV7-3 with TRBJ2-3; TRBD1 agrees at 7 bases. Per the germline V gene, CDR1 is SGHTA and CDR2 is FQGTGA. The V gene end was trimmed by 2 bases and the J gene end by 5 bases; junction bases not matched to a gene: 13. The CDR3 runs 17 residues.

This chain's CDR3 is CASSQTSGRPLNEQFF. DNA of the CDR3: TGTGCCAGCAGCCAGACTAGCGGGAGGCCTCTCAATGAGCAGTTCTTC. The gene calls are TRBV7-3 and TRBJ2-1; 13 positions agree with TRBD2. CDR1 and CDR2 (germline): SGHTA, FQGTGA. V lost 5 bases, J lost 6 bases, and 7 bases stayed unmatched. This CDR3 comprises 16 residues.

This chain links TRBV14 with TRBJ1-1; D is perhaps TRBD1 (5 bases). V lost 0 bases to trimming and J lost 4 bases, with 18 bases between them. In germline, CDR1 is SGHDN, CDR2 FVKESK. This CDR3 is 17 amino acids long. The CDR3 protein is CASSQDGVGRGGTEAFF. CDR3 sequence (DNA): TGTGCCAGCAGCCAAGACGGGGTGGGGCGGGGCGGCACTGAAGCTTTCTTT.

This clone was detected only a few times. The CDR3 DNA reads as TGTGCCAGCTCACCACCGGAAGGGGCTCTAACTTCTGGCTACACCTTC. Translating it yields CASSPPEGALTSGYTF. The chain recombines TRBV18 with TRBJ1-2, with D perhaps matching TRBD1 (5 bases). The germline V gene has CDR1 KGHSH and CDR2 LQKENI. V lost 0 bases to trimming and J lost 7 bases, with 18 bases between them. This CDR3 spans 16 amino acids.

As to this clone: Other DNA sequences from this sample encode an identical CDR3 as well. The CDR3: CASSPAGGTNEKLFF. CDR3 DNA: TGCGCCAGCAGCCCGGCGGGTGGCACTAATGAAAAACTGTTTTTT. The gene calls are TRBV4-3 and TRBJ1-4; D is uncertain. CDR1 LGHNA and CDR2 YSLEER come from the germline V gene. V lost 4 bases and J 2 bases, leaving 11 bases between the germline ends. The CDR3 totals 15 residues.

CDR3 DNA: TGTGCCAGCAAATCCGGAGGTGGAAACACCATATATTTT. Translation: CASKSGGGNTIYF. V and J are TRBV7-3 and TRBJ1-3; unclear D gene. The germline V and J ends were trimmed by 7 bases and 3 bases, with 10 bases remaining between them. This CDR3 region has 13 residues. Germline V CDR1 and CDR2: SGHTA, FQGTGA.

The CDR3 DNA sequence: TGTGCCAGCAGGCGTATTTCGGGACAGTCGAGGGAGCAGTACTTC. Amino acids: CASRRISGQSREQYF. The chain carries TRBV11-2 and TRBJ2-7, with 7 positions matching TRBD1. The CDR3 sequence is 15 residues long. After removal of 6 bases from V and 7 bases from J, the junction contained 15 bases not matched to a gene. Germline CDR1 SGHAT, CDR2 FQNNGV.

The rearrangement links TRBV6-5 to TRBJ1-5; D is uncertain. Trimming cost V 6 bases and J 0 bases, with 12 bases left between them. The CDR3 covers 15 residues. The germline gives CDR1 MNHEY, CDR2 SVGAGI. CDR3 sequence (DNA): TGTGCCAGCAGAGACACAATCTATAGCAATCAGCCCCAGCATTTT. It encodes CASRDTIYSNQPQHF.

This clone was counted once. J is TRBJ1-5 and V is TRBV27, with unresolved D. The germline V and J ends were trimmed by 2 bases and 5 bases, with 10 bases remaining between them. This CDR3 region has 14 residues. From germline, CDR1 is MNHEY and CDR2 SMNVEV (reference sequence). The CDR3 nucleotides read TGTGCCAGCAGTTTAGTAGGCGGGGATCAGCCCCAGCATTTT. Its translation is CASSLVGGDQPQHF.

J is TRBJ1-1 and V is TRBV6-6; D is undetermined. The V gene's germline CDR1 is MNHNY and CDR2 SVGAGI (reference sequence). With 5 bases removed from V and 1 base from J, the gap between germline ends came to 11 bases. The CDR3 sequence is 14 residues long. CDR3 protein: CASSGAHTNTEAFF. The DNA for the CDR3 is TGTGCCAGCAGTGGAGCGCACACGAACACTGAAGCTTTCTTT.

The chain has TRBV4-1 and TRBJ1-2; 7 bases agree with TRBD1. Looked up from germline, CDR1 is MGHRA and CDR2 is YSYEKL. The V and J ends lost 0 bases and 5 bases, in that order; junction bases with no gene match: 0. The CDR3 has 13 amino acids. CDR3 bases: TGCGCCAGCAGCCAAGAGGGACAGTATGGCTACACCTTC. Protein: CASSQEGQYGYTF.